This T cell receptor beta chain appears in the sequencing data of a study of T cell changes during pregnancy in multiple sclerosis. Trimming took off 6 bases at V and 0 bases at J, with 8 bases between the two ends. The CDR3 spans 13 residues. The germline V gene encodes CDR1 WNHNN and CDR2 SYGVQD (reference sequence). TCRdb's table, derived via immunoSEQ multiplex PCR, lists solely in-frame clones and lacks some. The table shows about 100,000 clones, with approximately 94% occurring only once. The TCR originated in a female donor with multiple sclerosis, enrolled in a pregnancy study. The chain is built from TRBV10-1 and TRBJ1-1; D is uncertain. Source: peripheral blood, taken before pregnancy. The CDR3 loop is CASSVSVNTEAFF. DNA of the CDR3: TGCGCCAGCAGCGTCAGTGTGAACACTGAAGCTTTCTTT.